This paragraph reports one T cell receptor (beta chain). Living in 24 US areas, the participants were between about 18 and 95 years of age. The germline V gene has CDR1 SQVTM and CDR2 ANQGSEA. This CDR3 has 13 residues. This specimen comes from a study of blood T cell repertoires in COVID-19. The repertoire was sequenced with immunoSEQ multiplex PCR; TCRdb's copy has only in-frame clones and lacks some. The table shows 150,000 to 200,000 clones, with roughly 80% occurring only once. The chain is built from TRBV29-1 and TRBJ2-1, with 7 nucleotides matching TRBD2. The sequence was obtained from a woman aged 45-65 years who had recovered from COVID-19. Input material: PBMCs or T cells enriched from blood (not recorded which). This CDR3 is CTYLGGSYNEQFF. In DNA form, the CDR3 reads TGCACCTACCTGGGGGGGTCCTACAATGAGCAGTTCTTC.